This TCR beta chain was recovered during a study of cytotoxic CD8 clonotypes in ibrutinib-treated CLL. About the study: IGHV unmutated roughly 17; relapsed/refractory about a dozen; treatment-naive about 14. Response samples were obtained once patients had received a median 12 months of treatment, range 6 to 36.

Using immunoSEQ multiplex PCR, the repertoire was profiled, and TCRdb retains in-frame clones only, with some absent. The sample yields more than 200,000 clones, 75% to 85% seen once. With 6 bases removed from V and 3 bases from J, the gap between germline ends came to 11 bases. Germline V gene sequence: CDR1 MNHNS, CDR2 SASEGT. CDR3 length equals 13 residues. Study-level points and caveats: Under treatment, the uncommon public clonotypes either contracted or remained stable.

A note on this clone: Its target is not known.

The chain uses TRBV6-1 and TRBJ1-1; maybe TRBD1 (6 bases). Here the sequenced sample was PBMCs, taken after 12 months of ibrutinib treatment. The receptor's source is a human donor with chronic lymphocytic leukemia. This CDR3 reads CASRPYRDTEAFF. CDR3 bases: TGTGCCAGCAGGCCCTACAGGGACACTGAAGCTTTCTTT.